This entry is about one TCR beta chain. The antigen is not known. Before the COVID-19 pandemic, during about 2011-2019, CD4+ T cells were taken from unexposed donors. After about ten days of culture, CD4+ T cells were isolated. Testing used SARS-CoV-2 S/N and four cold-coronavirus spikes on unexposed-donor CD4+ T cells, cells permitting. The data were obtained in a study of CD4 T cells in relation to SARS-CoV-2 and coronaviruses. Germline CDR1 and CDR2: GTSNPN and SVGIG (reference sequence). The ends were cut back, 2 bases at V and 0 bases at J, with 8 bases in the middle. This CDR3 spans 14 amino acids. General study findings and limits: Crossreactive clones expanded significantly less to SARS-CoV-2 than monoreactive clones. Approximately 65% of donors had memory CD4+ clonotypes crossrecognizing SARS-CoV-2 and common cold coronavirus spike. Crossreactivity was assessed only for spike protein, not other viral proteins.

Only in-frame clones appear in the TCRdb table, and some are missing; sequencing was by immunoSEQ multiplex PCR. The data contain 9,500 to 12,000 clones, roughly three quarters of them seen just once; the ten biggest clones take up approximately 15%. The sequenced sample was CD4+ T cells from PBMCs, cultured in vitro. The receptor comes from a human donor in good health. V usage is TRBV30 and J usage is TRBJ1-5; D may be TRBD1 (5 bases). The CDR3 DNA reads TGTGCCTGGAGTCCGACAGATAGCAATCAGCCCCAGCATTTT. It is translated as CAWSPTDSNQPQHF.